This entry lists 12 T cell receptor beta chains sequenced from one sample in a study of blood T cell repertoires in COVID-19. Assay: immunoSEQ multiplex PCR; the TCRdb copy retains only in-frame clones and omits some. Among approximately 100,000 clones listed, around nine tenths were seen once. Input material: peripheral blood. These receptors were obtained from a man aged 70 or older with acute or convalescent COVID-19.

V gene TRBV20-1 combines with J gene TRBJ1-1; 10 nucleotides agree with TRBD1. V lost 3 bases and J lost 4; bases outside the gene matches: 5. Looked up from germline, CDR1 is DFQATT and CDR2 is SNEGSKA (reference sequence). The CDR3 sequence is 14 residues long. Written as DNA, the CDR3 is TGCAGTGCTAGTCCCGGGACAGGGGTCACTGAAGCTTTCTTT. This codes for CSASPGTGVTEAFF.

V gene TRBV28 combines with J gene TRBJ1-5; TRBD1 is a possible D gene (5 bases). The CDR3 runs 16 residues. Trimming took 5 bases from V and 1 from J, leaving 15 bases between them. The V gene's germline CDR1 is MDHEN and CDR2 SYDVKM. The CDR3 DNA sequence: TGTGCCAGCAGTCCGACCCTCCAGGGAAGCAATCAGCCCCAGCATTTT. It specifies CASSPTLQGSNQPQHF.

The chain recombines TRBV5-1 with TRBJ2-3, with 7 bases fitting TRBD1. Germline-derived CDR1 and CDR2 are SGHRS and YFSETQ. This CDR3 spans 16 amino acids. Losses at the gene ends were 0 bases for V and 5 bases for J; bases not matched to a gene: 9. CDR3 sequence reads: CASSLVWQGEGDTQYF. Here the CDR3 DNA reads TGCGCCAGCAGCTTGGTATGGCAGGGGGAAGGAGATACGCAGTATTTT.

The gene calls are TRBV10-3 and TRBJ2-3; TRBD2 matches 11 bases. Germline CDR1 and CDR2: ENHRY and SYGVKD. The CDR3 contains 15 residues. Trimming cost V 3 bases and J 6 bases; bases outside gene matches: 5. CDR3 coding DNA: TGTGCCATCAGTGATACCCTAGCGGGGGGTGATACGCAGTATTTT. Translation gives CAISDTLAGGDTQYF.

In its sample, this clone was seen a few times. The V call is TRBV10-1, the J call TRBJ2-3, with D maybe TRBD2 (5 bases). V was clipped by 4 bases and J by 6 bases, with 11 bases between them. Germline assignment: CDR1 WNHNN and CDR2 SYGVQD (reference sequence). The CDR3 extends over 13 amino acids. CDR3 nucleotide sequence: TGCGCCAGCAGTGCAGACCCGGGGGATACGCAGTATTTT. It encodes CASSADPGDTQYF.

The chain carries TRBV4-1 and TRBJ1-2, with a possible D match to TRBD1 (6 bases). The CDR3 is 15 amino acids. Germline V CDR1 and CDR2: MGHRA, YSYEKL. The ends were cut back, 0 bases at V and 8 bases at J, with 16 bases in the middle. The CDR3 region has the DNA TGCGCCAGCAGCCAAGATCCGACAGGACACCGAGGCTACACCTTC. This encodes CASSQDPTGHRGYTF.

This clone was seen a handful of times. This chain joins TRBV19 and TRBJ1-5; D remains unclear. V was clipped by 4 bases and J by 4 bases, with 8 bases between them. Per germline, CDR1 LNHDA and CDR2 SQIVND (reference sequence). The CDR3 is 13 residues long. Here the CDR3 DNA reads TGTGCCAGTAGTAGTACAATTAATCAGCCCCAGCATTTT. This sequence encodes CASSSTINQPQHF.

V and J are TRBV3-1 (or the pseudogene TRBV3-2) and TRBJ2-1; 8 bases line up with TRBD1. From germline, CDR1 is LGHDT and CDR2 YNNKEL (reference sequence). J lost 3 bases, V lost 5 bases, and 15 bases had no gene match. The CDR3 loop spans 18 amino acids. The CDR3 here is CASSIRDRTGGYYNEQFF. In DNA, the CDR3 is TGTGCCAGCAGCATTAGAGACCGTACAGGGGGGTACTACAATGAGCAGTTCTTC.

This clone was seen more than once but under ten times. The rearrangement joins TRBV6-5 to TRBJ1-1, with a tentative D call TRBD1 (6 bases). This CDR3 region has 15 residues. V lost 7 bases, J lost 0 bases, and 15 bases lay in between. Germline CDR1 is MNHEY and CDR2 is SVGAGI. CDR3 sequence reads: CASTENWDMNTEAFF. Here the CDR3 DNA reads TGTGCCAGCACCGAAAACTGGGACATGAACACTGAAGCTTTCTTT.

The V gene is TRBV15, the J gene TRBJ2-1; 7 nucleotides align to TRBD1. CDR3 length: 15 amino acids. With 0 bases clipped from V and 5 bases from J, the junction kept 4 bases outside the gene matches. From germline, CDR1 is LNHNV and CDR2 YYDKDF (reference sequence). The CDR3: CATSREGTAHNEQFF. In DNA form, the CDR3 reads TGTGCCACCAGCAGAGAAGGGACAGCCCACAATGAGCAGTTCTTC.

The chain links TRBV7-2 to TRBJ2-4, with 14 bases lining up with TRBD2. V lost 5 bases, J lost 9 bases, and 3 bases stayed unmatched. Germline CDR1 SGHTA, CDR2 FQGNSA. There are 14 residues in the CDR3. The CDR3, as DNA: TGTGCCAGCAGCCTGACTAGCGGGGGGGCCATTCAGTACTTC. Translated, it gives CASSLTSGGAIQYF.

V is TRBV5-1 and J is TRBJ2-7, with D possibly being TRBD1 (6 bases). CDR3 length: 15 amino acids. Germline V gene data show CDR1 as SGHRS and CDR2 as YFSETQ. V lost 0 bases and J 4 bases, leaving 14 bases between the germline ends. The CDR3 coding sequence is TGCGCCAGCAGCTTGGACTACAGGGTAAGGTACGAGCAGTACGTC. Amino acid sequence: CASSLDYRVRYEQYV.